In its sample, the clone carrying this TCR beta chain was seen many times. Its specificity is unknown. Germline values: CDR1 MGHRA, CDR2 YSYEKL. CDR3 length equals 14 residues. The germline V and J ends were trimmed by 1 base and 1 base, with 4 bases remaining between them. One entry per CDR3 protein, called by TCRdb with MiXCR from the 5' RACE reads. The sample yields roughly 300,000 distinct CDR3 sequences, 6.5% to 8.5% seen once. The data derive from a study of T cells after yellow fever vaccination. The overall study: Those fractions that held only low numbers of cells were prepared using the SMART-Seq v4 Ultra Low Input RNA kit. Study-wide results and limits: A limited proportion of clonotypes was detected within both the CD4 and CD8 compartments. Most primary-vaccination clones recurred post-booster (around 95% CD4, more than 85% CD8).

The material sequenced was PBMCs, taken approximately 47 days after the first yellow fever vaccination. The TCR comes from a man younger than 35 who received the YFV17D yellow fever vaccine. The rearrangement uses TRBV4-1 and TRBJ2-2; D is unresolved. The CDR3 region is CASSQGENTGELFF. In nucleotides, the CDR3 is TGCGCCAGCAGCCAAGGAGAGAACACCGGGGAGCTGTTTTTT.